What follows are 9 T cell receptor beta chains derived from one specimen sequenced in a study of shared clonotypes between healthy human individuals. Profiled with immunoSEQ multiplex PCR; TCRdb holds only in-frame clones, not every one. The sample gives a few million clones, more than 90% of which show up once; roughly 0.13% is in the top ten. The sequenced sample consisted of naive CD4+ T cells sorted from blood. Subset of the sample: CD45RA+ positively selected. The source of these receptors is a man aged 18 to 30 in good health.

The V and J genes are TRBV28 and TRBJ2-7; 9 positions agree with TRBD1. There are 15 residues in the CDR3. Germline assignment: CDR1 MDHEN and CDR2 SYDVKM. The V segment lost 6 bases and the J segment 3 bases; nucleotides outside the gene matches: 9. This CDR3 reads CASSRPGTGLYEQYF. Written as DNA, the CDR3 is TGTGCCAGCAGCAGACCCGGGACAGGGCTCTACGAGCAGTACTTC.

This chain connects TRBV5-1 to TRBJ1-4, with 9 bases lining up with TRBD1. The junction had 3 bases not matched to a gene; V was cut back by 5 bases and J by 7 bases. There are 13 residues in the CDR3. CDR1 and CDR2 from the germline V gene are SGHRS and YFSETQ. CDR3 sequence (DNA): TGCGCCAGCAGGGGGGACAGGGCTGAAAAACTGTTTTTT. This translates into CASRGDRAEKLFF. Complete variable domain (other parts from reference TRBV5-1 and TRBJ1-4): KAGVTQTPRYLIKTRGQQVTLSCSPISGHRSVSWYQQTPGQGLQFLFEYFSETQRNKGNFPGRFSGRQFSNSRSEMNVSTLELGDSALYLCASRGDRAEKLFFGSGTQLSVL.

The rearrangement joins TRBV5-1 to TRBJ2-7; possible D gene TRBD1, 6 bases. Germline values: CDR1 SGHRS, CDR2 YFSETQ. Trimming removed 4 bases at V and 5 bases at J, with 16 bases between. The CDR3 totals 14 residues. CDR3: CASSRPEQGHEQYF. The CDR3 nucleotides read TGCGCCAGCAGCCGACCAGAACAGGGACACGAGCAGTACTTC.

The V and J genes are TRBV10-3 and TRBJ1-1; TRBD1 aligns across 8 bases. V was clipped by 7 bases and J by 3 bases; unmatched bases: 7. Germline CDR1 is ENHRY and CDR2 is SYGVKD. The CDR3 totals 14 residues. The CDR3 protein is CAIKNRGWDTEAFF. The CDR3 DNA reads TGTGCCATCAAAAACAGGGGGTGGGACACTGAAGCTTTCTTT.

The chain has TRBV28 and TRBJ2-3, with D possibly being TRBD1 (7 bases). CDR3 size: 15 residues. Germline V gene lookup returns CDR1 MDHEN and CDR2 SYDVKM. Trimming pared 3 bases from V and 4 bases from J, leaving 14 bases between. Here the CDR3 DNA reads TGTGCCAGCAGTTTGGAGGGGGCGCAATCAGATACGCAGTATTTT. It specifies CASSLEGAQSDTQYF.

The CDR3 protein is CSLGGGASGYNEQFF. In DNA form, the CDR3 reads TGCAGCCTTGGGGGGGGCGCTAGCGGCTACAATGAGCAGTTCTTC. The chain is built from TRBV29-1 and TRBJ2-1; perhaps TRBD2 as D (7 bases). The CDR3 totals 15 residues. From germline, CDR1 is SQVTM and CDR2 ANQGSEA. V dropped 8 bases and J dropped 3 bases, with 20 bases sitting between them.

V and J are TRBV7-9 and TRBJ2-1, with D possibly TRBD1 on 6 matching bases. Per the germline V gene, CDR1 is SEHNR and CDR2 is FQNEAQ (reference sequence). The CDR3 contains 18 residues. Trimming stripped 1 base from V and 4 bases from J, with 20 bases between. The CDR3 sequence is CASSLVGAGQNPYNEQFF. CDR3 bases: TGTGCCAGCAGCTTAGTAGGGGCCGGACAGAACCCATACAATGAGCAGTTCTTC.

The V call is TRBV5-6, the J call TRBJ1-5; D is ambiguous. The CDR3 runs 16 residues. V lost 4 bases to trimming and J lost 1 base, with 15 bases between them. Germline V gene lookup returns CDR1 SGHDT and CDR2 YYEEEE. CDR3 in DNA: TGTGCCAGCAGCCCGAGCGGTTTTGGGAGCAATCAGCCCCAGCATTTT. It translates to CASSPSGFGSNQPQHF.

The rearrangement joins TRBV6-1 to TRBJ1-2; 12 bases map to TRBD1. Germline values: CDR1 MNHNS, CDR2 SASEGT. The V segment lost 2 bases and the J segment 3 bases; nucleotides outside the gene matches: 7. This CDR3 comprises 17 residues. As DNA, the CDR3 is TGTGCCAGCAGTGAACAGGGGACAGGGGGCGGTGACTATGGCTACACCTTC. Encoded protein: CASSEQGTGGGDYGYTF.